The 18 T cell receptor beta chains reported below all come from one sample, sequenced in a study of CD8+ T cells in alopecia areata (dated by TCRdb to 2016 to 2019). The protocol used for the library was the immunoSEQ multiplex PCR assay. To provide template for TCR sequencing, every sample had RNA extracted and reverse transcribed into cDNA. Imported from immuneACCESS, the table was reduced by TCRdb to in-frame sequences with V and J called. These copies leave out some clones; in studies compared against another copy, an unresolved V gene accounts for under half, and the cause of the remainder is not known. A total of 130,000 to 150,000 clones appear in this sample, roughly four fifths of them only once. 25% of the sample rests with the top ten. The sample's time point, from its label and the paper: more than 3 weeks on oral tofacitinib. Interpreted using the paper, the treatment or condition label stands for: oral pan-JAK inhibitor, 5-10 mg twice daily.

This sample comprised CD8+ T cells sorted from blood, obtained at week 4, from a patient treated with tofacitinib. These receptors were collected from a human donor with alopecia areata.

The CDR3 reads CASSWTSGGGYEQFF. The CDR3 bases are TGTGCCAGCAGCTGGACTAGCGGGGGGGGCTATGAGCAGTTCTTC. The chain has TRBV7-2 and TRBJ2-1; the match to TRBD2 covers 15 bases. CDR1 and CDR2 from the germline V gene are SGHTA and FQGNSA. This CDR3 region has 15 residues. The junction had 3 bases not matched to a gene; V was cut back by 4 bases and J by 8 bases. Full variable domain (rest looked up from reference TRBV7-2 and TRBJ2-1): GAGVSQSPSNKVTEKGKDVELRCDPISGHTALYWYRQSLGQGLEFLIYFQGNSAPDKSGLPSDRFSAERTGGSVSTLTIQRTQQEDSAVYLCASSWTSGGGYEQFFGPGTRLTVL.

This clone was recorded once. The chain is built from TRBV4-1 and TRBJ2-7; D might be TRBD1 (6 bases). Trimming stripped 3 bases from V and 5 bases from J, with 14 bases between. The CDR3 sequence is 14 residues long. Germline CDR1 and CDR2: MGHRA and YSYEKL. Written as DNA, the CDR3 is TGCGCCAGCAGCCACCTACAGGGATCCGACGAGCAGTACTTC. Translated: CASSHLQGSDEQYF.

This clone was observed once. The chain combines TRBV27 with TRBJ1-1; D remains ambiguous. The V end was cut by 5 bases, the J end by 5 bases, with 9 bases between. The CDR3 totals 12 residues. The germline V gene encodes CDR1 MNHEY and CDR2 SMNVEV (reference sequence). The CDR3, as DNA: TGTGCCAGCAGTGATACGAGGACTGAAGCTTTCTTT. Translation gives CASSDTRTEAFF.

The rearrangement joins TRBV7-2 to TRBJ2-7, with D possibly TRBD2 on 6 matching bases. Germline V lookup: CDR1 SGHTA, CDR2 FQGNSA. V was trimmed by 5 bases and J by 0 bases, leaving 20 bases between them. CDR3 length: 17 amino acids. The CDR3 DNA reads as TGTGCCAGCAGCGTAACCGGCGGGGACTTTTACTCCTACGAGCAGTACTTC. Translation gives CASSVTGGDFYSYEQYF.

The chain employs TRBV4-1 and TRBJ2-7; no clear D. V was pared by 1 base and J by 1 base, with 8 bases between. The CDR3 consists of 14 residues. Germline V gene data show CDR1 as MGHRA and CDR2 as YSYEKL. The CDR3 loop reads CASSQVQESYEQYF. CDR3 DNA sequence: TGCGCCAGCAGCCAAGTGCAGGAGTCCTACGAGCAGTACTTC.

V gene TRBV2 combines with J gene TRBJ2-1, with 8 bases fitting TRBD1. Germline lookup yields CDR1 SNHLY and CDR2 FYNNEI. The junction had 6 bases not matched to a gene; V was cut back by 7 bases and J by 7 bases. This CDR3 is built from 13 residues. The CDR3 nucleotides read TGTGCCAGCACAGGAGGGACAGGAAATGAGCAGTTCTTC. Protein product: CASTGGTGNEQFF. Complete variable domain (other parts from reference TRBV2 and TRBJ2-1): EPEVTQTPSHQVTQMGQEVILRCVPISNHLYFYWYRQILGQKVEFLVSFYNNEISEKSEIFDDQFSVERPDGSNFTLKIRSTKLEDSAMYFCASTGGTGNEQFFGPGTRLTVL.

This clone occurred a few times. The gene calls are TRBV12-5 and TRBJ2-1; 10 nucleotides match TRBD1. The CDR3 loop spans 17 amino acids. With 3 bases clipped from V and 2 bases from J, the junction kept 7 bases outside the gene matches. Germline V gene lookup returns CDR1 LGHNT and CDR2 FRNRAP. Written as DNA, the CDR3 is TGTGCTAGTGGTTTCCTCCTGGGACAGGGGACCTACAATGAGCAGTTCTTC. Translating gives CASGFLLGQGTYNEQFF.

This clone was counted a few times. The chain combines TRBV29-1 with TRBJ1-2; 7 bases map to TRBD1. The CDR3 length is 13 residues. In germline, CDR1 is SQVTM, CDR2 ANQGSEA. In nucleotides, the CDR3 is TGCGCTCAGGGGGGGGCTCTGGACTATGGCTACACCTTC. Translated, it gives CAQGGALDYGYTF.

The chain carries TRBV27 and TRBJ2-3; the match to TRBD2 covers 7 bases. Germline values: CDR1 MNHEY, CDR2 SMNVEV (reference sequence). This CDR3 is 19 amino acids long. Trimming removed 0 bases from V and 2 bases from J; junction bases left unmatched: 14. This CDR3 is CASSLSRGRADPSTDTQYF. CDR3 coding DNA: TGTGCCAGCAGTTTATCACGGGGGAGGGCTGACCCTTCCACAGATACGCAGTATTTT.

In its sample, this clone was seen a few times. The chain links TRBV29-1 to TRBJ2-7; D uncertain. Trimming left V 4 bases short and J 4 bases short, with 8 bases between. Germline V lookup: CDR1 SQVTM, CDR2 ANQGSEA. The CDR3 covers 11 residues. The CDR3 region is CSVGGAYEQYF. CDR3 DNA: TGCAGCGTTGGGGGTGCGTACGAGCAGTACTTC.

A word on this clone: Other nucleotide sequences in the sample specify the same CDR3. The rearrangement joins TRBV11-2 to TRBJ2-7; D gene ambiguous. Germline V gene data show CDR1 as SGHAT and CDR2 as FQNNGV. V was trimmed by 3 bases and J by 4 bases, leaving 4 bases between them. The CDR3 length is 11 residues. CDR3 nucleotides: TGTGCCAGCAGCTTTAGTTACGAGCAGTACTTC. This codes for CASSFSYEQYF.

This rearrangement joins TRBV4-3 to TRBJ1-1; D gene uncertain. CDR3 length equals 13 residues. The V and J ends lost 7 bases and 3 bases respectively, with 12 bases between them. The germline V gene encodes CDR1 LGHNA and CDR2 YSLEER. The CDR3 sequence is CASTSQTYTEAFF. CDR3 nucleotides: TGCGCCAGCACATCACAGACATACACTGAAGCTTTCTTT.

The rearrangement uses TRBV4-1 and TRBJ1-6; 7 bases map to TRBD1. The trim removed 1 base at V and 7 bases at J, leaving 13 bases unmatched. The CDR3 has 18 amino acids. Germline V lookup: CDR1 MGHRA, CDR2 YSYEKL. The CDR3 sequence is CASSQVDPGQAGNSPLHF. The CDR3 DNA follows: TGCGCCAGCAGCCAAGTCGACCCTGGACAGGCAGGGAATTCACCCCTCCACTTT.

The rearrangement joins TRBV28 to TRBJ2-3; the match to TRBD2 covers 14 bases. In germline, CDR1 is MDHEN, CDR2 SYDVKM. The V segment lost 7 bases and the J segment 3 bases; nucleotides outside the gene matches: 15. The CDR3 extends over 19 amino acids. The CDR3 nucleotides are TGTGCCAGCACCCTACGAGGACTAGCGGGGGGCGGATGGACAGATACGCAGTATTTT. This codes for CASTLRGLAGGGWTDTQYF.

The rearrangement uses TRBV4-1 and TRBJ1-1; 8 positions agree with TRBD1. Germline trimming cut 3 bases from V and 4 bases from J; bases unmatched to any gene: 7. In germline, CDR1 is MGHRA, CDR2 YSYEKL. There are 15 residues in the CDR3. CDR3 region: CASSQVDRGGTEAFF. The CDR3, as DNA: TGCGCCAGCAGCCAGGTAGACAGGGGAGGCACTGAAGCTTTCTTT.

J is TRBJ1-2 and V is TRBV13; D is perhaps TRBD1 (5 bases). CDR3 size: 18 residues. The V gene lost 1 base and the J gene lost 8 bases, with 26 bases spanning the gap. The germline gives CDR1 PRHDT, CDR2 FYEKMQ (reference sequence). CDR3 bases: TGTGCCAGCAGCTTAGAAGGGGAGTCTGGGCGGTCGGCGAGGGGCTACACCTTC. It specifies CASSLEGESGRSARGYTF.

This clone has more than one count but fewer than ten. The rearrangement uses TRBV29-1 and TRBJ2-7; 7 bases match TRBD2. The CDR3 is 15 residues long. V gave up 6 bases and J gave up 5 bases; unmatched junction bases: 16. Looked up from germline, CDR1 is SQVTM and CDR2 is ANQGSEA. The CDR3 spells CSVVGRGRSKDEQYF. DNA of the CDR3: TGCAGCGTGGTGGGGAGGGGAAGGTCTAAGGACGAGCAGTACTTC.

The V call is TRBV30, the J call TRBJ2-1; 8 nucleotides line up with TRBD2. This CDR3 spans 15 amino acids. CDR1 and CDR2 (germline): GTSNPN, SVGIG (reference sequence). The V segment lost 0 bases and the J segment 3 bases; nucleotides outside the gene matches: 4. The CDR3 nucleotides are TGTGCCTGGAGTGTATATGCGGGGGGCTACAATGAGCAGTTCTTC. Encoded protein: CAWSVYAGGYNEQFF. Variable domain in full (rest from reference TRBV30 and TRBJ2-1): SQTIHQWPATLVQPVGSPLSLECTVEGTSNPNLYWYRQAAGRGLQLLFYSVGIGQISSEVPQNLSASRPQDRQFILSSKKLLLSDSGFYLCAWSVYAGGYNEQFFGPGTRLTVL.